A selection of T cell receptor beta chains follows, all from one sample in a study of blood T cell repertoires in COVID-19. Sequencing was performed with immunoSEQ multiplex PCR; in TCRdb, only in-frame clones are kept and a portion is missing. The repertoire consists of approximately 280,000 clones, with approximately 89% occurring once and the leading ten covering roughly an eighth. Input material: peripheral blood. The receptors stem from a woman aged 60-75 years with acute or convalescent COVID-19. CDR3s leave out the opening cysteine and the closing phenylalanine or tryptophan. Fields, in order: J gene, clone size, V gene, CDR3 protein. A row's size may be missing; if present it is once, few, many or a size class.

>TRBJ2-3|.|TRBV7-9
ASSSQSGGAGTQY
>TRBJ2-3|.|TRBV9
ASSVRQLRDTQY
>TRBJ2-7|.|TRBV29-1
SVFGGAGEQY
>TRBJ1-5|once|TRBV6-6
ASTRLDNQPQH
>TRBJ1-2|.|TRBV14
ASSQDLSKGYT
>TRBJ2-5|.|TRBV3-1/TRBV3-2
ASSARQYQETQY
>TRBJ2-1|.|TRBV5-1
ASSLAPSGNNEQF
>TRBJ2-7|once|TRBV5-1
ASSLASSYEQY
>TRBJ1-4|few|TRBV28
ASRPNKGRSEKLF
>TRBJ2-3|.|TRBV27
ASSLSMGLAILAQY
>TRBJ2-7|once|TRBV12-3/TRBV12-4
ASSNGFYEQY
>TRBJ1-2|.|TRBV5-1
ASSLQGTANYGYT
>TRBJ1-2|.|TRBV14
ASSPTPGTGYGYT
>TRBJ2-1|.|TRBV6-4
ASSGLAGAGEQF
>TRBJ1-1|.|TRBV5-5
ASSWGQGNTEAF
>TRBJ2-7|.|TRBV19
ASSRTGTGFSYEQY
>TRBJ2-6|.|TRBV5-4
ASSTRTGNSGANVLT
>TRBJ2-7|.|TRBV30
ASLTAYEQY
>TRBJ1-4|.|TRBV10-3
AISETLGQGPTNEKLF
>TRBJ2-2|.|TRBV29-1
SVGRGGAGTGELF
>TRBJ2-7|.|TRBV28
ASSLAGPSYEQY